These T cell receptor beta chains were read from a single sample in a study of T cells in Graves' hyperthyroidism and ophthalmopathy. In TCRdb, the multiplex PCR reads were re-called with MiXCR into one record per CDR3 protein. The sample contains roughly 160,000 distinct CDR3 sequences, about 9% of which appear only once. The sample consisted of blood. These receptor sequences come from a woman aged 18-29 years with Graves' hyperthyroidism that later progressed to Graves' ophthalmopathy. The CDR3 runs from the conserved cysteine through the conserved F or W. Fields, in order: J gene, clone size, V gene, CDR3 length, D gene, CDR3 protein, CDR3 DNA. D genes are given only for firm matches. Clone size is stated in some rows and not others, as once, few, many or a class when expanded.

j_call: TRBJ1-2; clone_size: few; v_call: TRBV4-1; cdr3_length: 15; d_call: -; cdr3_aa: CASSQGWGIIYGYTF; cdr3_nt: TGCGCCAGCAGCCAAGGCTGGGGTATCATCTATGGCTACACCTTC
j_call: TRBJ1-2; clone_size: few; v_call: TRBV6-2/TRBV6-3; cdr3_length: 15; d_call: TRBD1; cdr3_aa: CASSPGQGQWNGYTF; cdr3_nt: TGTGCCAGCAGTCCCGGACAGGGGCAATGGAATGGCTACACCTTC
j_call: TRBJ1-6; clone_size: many; v_call: TRBV9; cdr3_length: 12; d_call: -; cdr3_aa: CASSVDNSPLHF; cdr3_nt: TGTGCCAGCAGCGTAGATAATTCACCCCTCCACTTT
j_call: TRBJ2-5; clone_size: few; v_call: TRBV3-1; cdr3_length: 18; d_call: TRBD2; cdr3_aa: CASSQDRLAGPKQETQYF; cdr3_nt: TGTGCCAGCAGCCAAGATCGTCTAGCGGGACCGAAACAAGAGACCCAGTACTTC
j_call: TRBJ1-6; clone_size: many; v_call: TRBV9; cdr3_length: 16; d_call: TRBD1; cdr3_aa: CASSAPGQGVNSPLHF; cdr3_nt: TGTGCCAGCAGCGCCCCTGGACAGGGGGTAAATTCACCCCTCCACTTT
j_call: TRBJ1-1; clone_size: many; v_call: TRBV3-1; cdr3_length: 13; d_call: -; cdr3_aa: CASSLRTDTEAFF; cdr3_nt: TGTGCCAGCAGCCTCCGGACAGACACTGAAGCTTTCTTT
j_call: TRBJ2-2; clone_size: -; v_call: TRBV5-6; cdr3_length: 11; d_call: -; cdr3_aa: CASSLSRELFF; cdr3_nt: TGTGCCAGCAGCTTGTCGAGGGAGCTGTTTTTT
j_call: TRBJ1-5; clone_size: many; v_call: TRBV20-1; cdr3_length: 14; d_call: -; cdr3_aa: CSARGGYSNQPQHF; cdr3_nt: TGCAGTGCTAGAGGGGGGTATAGCAATCAGCCCCAGCATTTT
j_call: TRBJ1-1; clone_size: many; v_call: TRBV11-2; cdr3_length: 14; d_call: -; cdr3_aa: CASSQHGVVAEAFF; cdr3_nt: TGTGCCAGCAGCCAGCACGGGGTCGTGGCTGAAGCTTTCTTT
j_call: TRBJ2-1; clone_size: many; v_call: TRBV7-8; cdr3_length: 12; d_call: -; cdr3_aa: CASNAHPNEQFF; cdr3_nt: TGTGCCAGCAATGCCCATCCGAATGAGCAGTTCTTC
j_call: TRBJ2-5; clone_size: many; v_call: TRBV12-3/TRBV12-4; cdr3_length: 13; d_call: -; cdr3_aa: CASSLEERQTQYF; cdr3_nt: TGTGCCAGCAGTTTAGAAGAACGGCAGACCCAGTACTTC
j_call: TRBJ1-3; clone_size: many; v_call: TRBV12-3/TRBV12-4; cdr3_length: 16; d_call: -; cdr3_aa: CASSPGGRSSGNTIYF; cdr3_nt: TGTGCCAGCAGTCCAGGTGGCAGAAGCTCTGGAAACACCATATATTTT
j_call: TRBJ2-1; clone_size: many; v_call: TRBV2; cdr3_length: 12; d_call: -; cdr3_aa: CASSEARWEQFF; cdr3_nt: TGTGCCAGCAGTGAAGCTCGCTGGGAGCAGTTCTTC
j_call: TRBJ2-6; clone_size: few; v_call: TRBV7-9; cdr3_length: 18; d_call: TRBD1; cdr3_aa: CASSLGGQGVSGANVLTF; cdr3_nt: TGTGCCAGCAGCTTAGGGGGACAGGGAGTCTCTGGGGCCAACGTCCTGACTTTC
j_call: TRBJ1-1; clone_size: many; v_call: TRBV7-6; cdr3_length: 15; d_call: TRBD1; cdr3_aa: CASSLTGAPNTEAFF; cdr3_nt: TGTGCCAGCAGCTTGACAGGGGCCCCGAACACTGAAGCTTTCTTT
j_call: TRBJ2-3; clone_size: many; v_call: TRBV7-2; cdr3_length: 13; d_call: -; cdr3_aa: CASSFASTDTQYF; cdr3_nt: TGTGCCAGCAGCTTTGCGTCCACAGATACGCAGTATTTT
j_call: TRBJ2-7; clone_size: few; v_call: TRBV6-5; cdr3_length: 14; d_call: -; cdr3_aa: CASSYSRGLGEQYF; cdr3_nt: TGTGCCAGCAGTTACTCGCGGGGGCTAGGCGAGCAGTACTTC
j_call: TRBJ2-1; clone_size: many; v_call: TRBV20-1; cdr3_length: 13; d_call: TRBD2; cdr3_aa: CSAEPPLAGEQFF; cdr3_nt: TGCAGTGCAGAGCCTCCATTAGCGGGGGAGCAGTTCTTC
j_call: TRBJ1-1; clone_size: many; v_call: TRBV25-1; cdr3_length: 15; d_call: -; cdr3_aa: CASSEPASSTTEAFF; cdr3_nt: TGTGCCAGCAGTGAACCCGCCAGTTCGACCACTGAAGCTTTCTTT
j_call: TRBJ1-4; clone_size: many; v_call: TRBV6-5; cdr3_length: 13; d_call: TRBD1; cdr3_aa: CASSYDRVEKLFF; cdr3_nt: TGTGCCAGCAGTTACGACAGGGTCGAAAAACTGTTTTTT
j_call: TRBJ1-5; clone_size: -; v_call: TRBV19; cdr3_length: 16; d_call: -; cdr3_aa: CASSIAETGINRPQHF; cdr3_nt: TGTGCCAGTAGTATAGCAGAGACAGGAATCAATCGGCCCCAGCATTTT
j_call: TRBJ1-1; clone_size: many; v_call: TRBV3-1; cdr3_length: 14; d_call: -; cdr3_aa: CASSQVPGVTEAFF; cdr3_nt: TGTGCCAGCAGCCAAGTTCCGGGGGTCACTGAAGCTTTCTTT
j_call: TRBJ2-7; clone_size: many; v_call: TRBV15; cdr3_length: 16; d_call: TRBD2; cdr3_aa: CATSREAGGSGYEQYF; cdr3_nt: TGTGCCACCAGCAGAGAGGCGGGGGGTAGCGGCTACGAGCAGTACTTC
j_call: TRBJ2-3; clone_size: many; v_call: TRBV12-3/TRBV12-4; cdr3_length: 17; d_call: -; cdr3_aa: CASSLPLQGRNTDTQYF; cdr3_nt: TGTGCCAGCAGTTTACCACTCCAGGGTAGGAACACAGATACGCAGTATTTT
j_call: TRBJ2-1; clone_size: few; v_call: TRBV27; cdr3_length: 13; d_call: -; cdr3_aa: CASSIDRDNEQFF; cdr3_nt: TGTGCCAGCAGTATCGACAGAGACAATGAGCAGTTCTTC
j_call: TRBJ1-1; clone_size: many; v_call: TRBV20-1; cdr3_length: 13; d_call: TRBD1; cdr3_aa: CSANRGVGTEAFF; cdr3_nt: TGCAGTGCTAACAGGGGGGTAGGCACTGAAGCTTTCTTT
j_call: TRBJ2-7; clone_size: many; v_call: TRBV28; cdr3_length: 14; d_call: -; cdr3_aa: CASSLPEGAYEQYF; cdr3_nt: TGTGCCAGCAGTTTACCGGAGGGGGCCTACGAGCAGTACTTC
j_call: TRBJ2-1; clone_size: few; v_call: TRBV20-1; cdr3_length: 14; d_call: TRBD1; cdr3_aa: CSARGTAVYNEQFF; cdr3_nt: TGCAGTGCTAGGGGGACAGCAGTCTACAATGAGCAGTTCTTC
j_call: TRBJ2-1; clone_size: many; v_call: TRBV29-1; cdr3_length: 16; d_call: -; cdr3_aa: CSVEGRGARSYNEQFF; cdr3_nt: TGCAGCGTTGAAGGGAGGGGTGCCCGTTCCTACAATGAGCAGTTCTTC
j_call: TRBJ2-3; clone_size: many; v_call: TRBV19; cdr3_length: 13; d_call: -; cdr3_aa: CASSIDRRDTQYF; cdr3_nt: TGTGCCAGTAGTATAGATCGCCGGGATACGCAGTATTTT
j_call: TRBJ2-3; clone_size: few; v_call: TRBV14; cdr3_length: 17; d_call: -; cdr3_aa: CASSQDLLHSSTDTQYF; cdr3_nt: TGTGCCAGCAGCCAAGATCTACTTCATTCTAGCACAGATACGCAGTATTTT
j_call: TRBJ2-1; clone_size: many; v_call: TRBV7-9; cdr3_length: 15; d_call: -; cdr3_aa: CASSFVWGQGNEQFF; cdr3_nt: TGTGCCAGCAGCTTTGTCTGGGGCCAGGGCAATGAGCAGTTCTTC
j_call: TRBJ2-7; clone_size: -; v_call: TRBV9; cdr3_length: 16; d_call: TRBD2; cdr3_aa: CASSVGVAGPTYEQYF; cdr3_nt: TGTGCCAGCAGCGTAGGCGTAGCGGGACCAACCTACGAGCAGTACTTC
j_call: TRBJ2-5; clone_size: many; v_call: TRBV3-1; cdr3_length: 15; d_call: -; cdr3_aa: CASSQAEGGKGTQYF; cdr3_nt: TGTGCCAGCAGCCAAGCTGAAGGAGGGAAGGGGACCCAGTACTTC
j_call: TRBJ2-4; clone_size: many; v_call: TRBV12-3/TRBV12-4; cdr3_length: 13; d_call: -; cdr3_aa: CASSLGGTNIQYF; cdr3_nt: TGTGCCAGCAGTTTGGGCGGGACCAACATTCAGTACTTC
j_call: TRBJ2-2; clone_size: many; v_call: TRBV10-3; cdr3_length: 12; d_call: -; cdr3_aa: CAISESSGELFF; cdr3_nt: TGTGCCATCAGTGAGTCATCGGGGGAACTGTTTTTT
j_call: TRBJ2-1; clone_size: many; v_call: TRBV12-3/TRBV12-4; cdr3_length: 16; d_call: -; cdr3_aa: CASSYRLGFAYNEQFF; cdr3_nt: TGTGCCAGCAGTTACCGGTTGGGGTTCGCCTACAATGAGCAGTTCTTC
j_call: TRBJ2-7; clone_size: -; v_call: TRBV7-8; cdr3_length: 12; d_call: -; cdr3_aa: CASSPGSWEQYF; cdr3_nt: TGTGCCAGCAGTCCAGGATCCTGGGAGCAGTACTTC
j_call: TRBJ1-1; clone_size: many; v_call: TRBV11-1; cdr3_length: 15; d_call: -; cdr3_aa: CASSLVQFAGAEAFF; cdr3_nt: TGTGCCAGCAGCTTAGTTCAATTCGCGGGAGCTGAAGCTTTCTTT
j_call: TRBJ2-1; clone_size: few; v_call: TRBV5-6; cdr3_length: 14; d_call: -; cdr3_aa: CASSLDRQDNEQFF; cdr3_nt: TGTGCCAGCAGCTTGGACAGACAAGACAATGAGCAGTTCTTC
j_call: TRBJ1-1; clone_size: many; v_call: TRBV19; cdr3_length: 15; d_call: -; cdr3_aa: CASSSSGRGNTEAFF; cdr3_nt: TGTGCCAGTAGCTCTTCGGGACGGGGGAACACTGAAGCTTTCTTT